Each of the 6 T cell receptor beta chains below was sequenced from the same sample in a study of control samples from healthy donors and cancer patients. Sequencing was performed with immunoSEQ multiplex PCR; in TCRdb, only in-frame clones are kept and a portion is missing. The profile covers approximately 110,000 clones, with roughly 80% appearing a single time and about 12% taken by the ten largest. Sequencing was carried out using blood. The receptors originated from a woman aged 45-65 years in good health.

The chain joins TRBV25-1 to TRBJ2-1, with unresolved D. V was pared by 6 bases and J by 4 bases, with 16 bases between. In germline, CDR1 is MGHDK, CDR2 SYGVNS. The length of the CDR3 is 15 residues. In DNA form, the CDR3 reads TGTGCCAGCAGCCCCCAGGCGGATTCATACAATGAGCAGTTCTTC. Its translation: CASSPQADSYNEQFF.

The chain employs TRBV6-2 or TRBV6-3 and TRBJ2-3; D is possibly TRBD2 (6 bases). V was clipped by 0 bases and J by 1 base, with 14 bases between them. The CDR3 is 17 residues long. Per germline, CDR1 MNHEY and CDR2 SVGEGT. CDR3 in amino acids: CASSYSTRGPRTDTQYF. CDR3 nucleotide sequence: TGTGCCAGCAGTTACTCGACGCGGGGCCCCCGCACAGATACGCAGTATTTT.

The V and J genes are TRBV4-1 and TRBJ2-1, with D perhaps given as TRBD1 or TRBD2 (6 bases each). This CDR3 has 21 residues. Trimming removed 1 base at V and 0 bases at J, with 25 bases between. The germline gives CDR1 MGHRA, CDR2 YSYEKL. The DNA of the CDR3 is TGCGCCAGCAGCCAAGTCGGACAGCCGACCATAGCGGTACCCTCCTACAATGAGCAGTTCTTC. This codes for CASSQVGQPTIAVPSYNEQFF.

This chain connects TRBV2 to TRBJ2-1, with 9 bases lining up with TRBD2. This CDR3 has 16 residues. Trimming took 4 bases from V and 8 from J; bases not matched to a gene: 12. Germline V gene lookup returns CDR1 SNHLY and CDR2 FYNNEI. Here the CDR3 reads CASSVLAAGGGHEQFF. Here the CDR3 DNA reads TGTGCCAGCAGTGTCCTTGCAGCGGGGGGAGGCCATGAGCAGTTCTTC.

In its sample, this clone was seen once. The chain has TRBV7-3 and TRBJ2-1; 12 nucleotides line up with TRBD2. Germline trimming cut 4 bases from V and 0 bases from J; bases unmatched to any gene: 7. CDR3 size: 18 residues. From germline, CDR1 is SGHTA and CDR2 FQGTGA. For the CDR3, the DNA is TGTGCCAGCAGCTCGGGACTAGCGGGCTTCAGCTCCTACAATGAGCAGTTCTTC. Its protein product is CASSSGLAGFSSYNEQFF.

The chain joins TRBV19 to TRBJ1-1; 8 bases agree with TRBD1. This CDR3 is built from 15 residues. Germline V lookup: CDR1 LNHDA, CDR2 SQIVND (reference sequence). Trimming took 4 bases from V and 1 from J; bases not matched to a gene: 5. The CDR3 is CASSKRTGRNTEAFF. The CDR3 DNA reads as TGTGCCAGTAGTAAACGGACAGGGCGGAACACTGAAGCTTTCTTT.